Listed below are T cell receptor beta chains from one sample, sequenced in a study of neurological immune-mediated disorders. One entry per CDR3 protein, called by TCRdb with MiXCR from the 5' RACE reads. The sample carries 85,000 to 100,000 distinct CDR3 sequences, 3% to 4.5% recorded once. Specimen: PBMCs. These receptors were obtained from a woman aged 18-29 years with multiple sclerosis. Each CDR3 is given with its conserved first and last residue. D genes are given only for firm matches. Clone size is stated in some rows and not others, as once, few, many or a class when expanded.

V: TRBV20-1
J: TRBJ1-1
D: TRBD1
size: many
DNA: TGCAGTGTCCGCATCGTGGGGTCAGGGGGTGGTGAAGCTTTCTTT
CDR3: CSVRIVGSGGGEAFF

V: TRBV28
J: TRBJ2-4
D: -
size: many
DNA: TGTGCCAGCAGTTTACCGCGTGTGACCAAAAACATTCAGTACTTC
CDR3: CASSLPRVTKNIQYF

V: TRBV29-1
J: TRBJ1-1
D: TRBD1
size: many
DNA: TGCAGCGTAACGGACAGGGACACTGAAGCTTTCTTT
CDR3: CSVTDRDTEAFF

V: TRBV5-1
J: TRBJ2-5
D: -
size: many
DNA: TGCGCCAGCACCGAGGGGGTTGCGGAGACCCAGTACTTC
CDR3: CASTEGVAETQYF

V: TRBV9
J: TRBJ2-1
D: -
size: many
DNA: TGTGCCAGCAGCCCTAGATTGCACAATGAGCAGTTCTTC
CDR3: CASSPRLHNEQFF

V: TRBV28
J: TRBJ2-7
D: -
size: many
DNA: TGTGCCAGCAGTTTATACAGGGAAGGAGCCTACGAGCAGTACTTC
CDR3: CASSLYREGAYEQYF

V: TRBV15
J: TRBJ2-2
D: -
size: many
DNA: TGTGCCACCCGGGGGGCTGCGAACACCGGGGAGCTGTTTTTT
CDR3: CATRGAANTGELFF

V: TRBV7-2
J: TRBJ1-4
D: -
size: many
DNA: TGTGCCAGCAGCATGGAATTTTCTTCGGGGAAACTGTTTTTT
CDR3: CASSMEFSSGKLFF

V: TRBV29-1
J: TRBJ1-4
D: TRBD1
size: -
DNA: TGCAGCGTTGCGACAGGGATGAATGAAAAACTGTTTTTT
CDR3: CSVATGMNEKLFF

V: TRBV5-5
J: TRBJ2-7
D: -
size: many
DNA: TGTGCCAGCAGCTTGCAGGATTCAGGAGGTTACGAGCAGTACTTC
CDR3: CASSLQDSGGYEQYF

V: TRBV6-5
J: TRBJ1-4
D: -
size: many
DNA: TGTGCCAGCAGGAGGGGAAATGAAAAACTGTTTTTT
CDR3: CASRRGNEKLFF

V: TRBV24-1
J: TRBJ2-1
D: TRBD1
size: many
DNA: TGTGCCACCAGTGAAGCCGGACAGGGGAACAATGAGCAGTTCTTC
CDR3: CATSEAGQGNNEQFF

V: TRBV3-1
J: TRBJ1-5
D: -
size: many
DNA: TGTGCCAGCAGCCAAGGGTTTGGGCACACTCAGCCCCAGCATTTT
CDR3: CASSQGFGHTQPQHF

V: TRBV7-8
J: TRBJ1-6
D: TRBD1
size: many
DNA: TGTGCCAGCAGCTTCGACAGGGGCGCTACCCTCCACTTT
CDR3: CASSFDRGATLHF

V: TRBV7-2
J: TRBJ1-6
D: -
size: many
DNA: TGTGCCAGCAGCGGAGACAGTTGGGGACGGCCCCTCCACTTT
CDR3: CASSGDSWGRPLHF

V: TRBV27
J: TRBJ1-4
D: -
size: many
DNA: TGTGCCAGCAAGGTTGCGGCAACTAATGAAAAACTGTTTTTT
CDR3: CASKVAATNEKLFF

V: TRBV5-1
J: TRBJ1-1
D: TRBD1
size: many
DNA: TGCGCCAGCAGCTTGGCCGGCAGGGGGATCAACACTGAAGCTTTCTTT
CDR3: CASSLAGRGINTEAFF

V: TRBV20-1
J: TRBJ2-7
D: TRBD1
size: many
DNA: TGCAGTGCTAGTTCTCAGGACAGGGGGCGGCGGTACTTC
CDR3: CSASSQDRGRRYF

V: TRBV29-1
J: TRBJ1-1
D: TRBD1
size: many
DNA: TGCAGCGTTGAACAGGGGGGGAACACTGAAGCTTTCTTT
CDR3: CSVEQGGNTEAFF

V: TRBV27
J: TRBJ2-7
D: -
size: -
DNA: TGTGCCAGCAGTACGAGGACCGGGGCCTACGAGCAGTACTTC
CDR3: CASSTRTGAYEQYF

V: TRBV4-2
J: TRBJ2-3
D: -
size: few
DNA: TGTGCCAGCAGCCAAGATTATGAAGGGGGGGCGGGCACGCAGTATTTT
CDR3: CASSQDYEGGAGTQYF

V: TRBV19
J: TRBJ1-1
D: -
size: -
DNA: TGTGCCAGTAGTACTTCCAAGTGGACGGGTACTGAAGCTTTCTTT
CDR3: CASSTSKWTGTEAFF

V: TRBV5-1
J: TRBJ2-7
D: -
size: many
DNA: TGCGCCAGCAGCTTGGCACAGCAATCCTACGAGCAGTACTTC
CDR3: CASSLAQQSYEQYF

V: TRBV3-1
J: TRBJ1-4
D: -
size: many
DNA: TGTGCCAGCAGCCAACATGGGACTAATGAAAAACTGTTTTTT
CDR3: CASSQHGTNEKLFF

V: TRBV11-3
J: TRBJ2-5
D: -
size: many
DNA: TGTGCCAGCAGTCGGGGACACCAAGAGACCCAGTACTTC
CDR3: CASSRGHQETQYF

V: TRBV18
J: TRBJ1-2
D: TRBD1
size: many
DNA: TGTGCCAGCTCACCAGGGACAGGGGGCTATGGCTACACCTTC
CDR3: CASSPGTGGYGYTF

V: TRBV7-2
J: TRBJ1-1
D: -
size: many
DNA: TGTGCCAGCAGCCCGATTAGGGAAAAGGGTTTGAACACTGAAGCTTTCTTT
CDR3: CASSPIREKGLNTEAFF

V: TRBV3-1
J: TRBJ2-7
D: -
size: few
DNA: TGTGCCAGCAGCCAAGGCCGATACGAGCAGTACTTC
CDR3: CASSQGRYEQYF

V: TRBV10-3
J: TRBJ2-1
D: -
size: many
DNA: TGTGCCATCAGTGAAAACAGGGATGGTGAGCAGTTCTTC
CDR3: CAISENRDGEQFF

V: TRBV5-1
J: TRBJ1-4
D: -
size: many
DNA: TGCGCCAGCAGCCCTACCCCGGGGGATGAAAAACTGTTTTTT
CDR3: CASSPTPGDEKLFF

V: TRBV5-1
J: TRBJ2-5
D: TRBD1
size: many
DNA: TGCGCCAGCTATAGGACAGGGGGCACAGAGACCCAGTACTTC
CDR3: CASYRTGGTETQYF

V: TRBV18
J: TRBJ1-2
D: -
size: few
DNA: TGTGCCAGCTCACCTAACCGGGGCGCCTATGGCTACACCTTC
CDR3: CASSPNRGAYGYTF

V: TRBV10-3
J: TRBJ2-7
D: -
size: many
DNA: TGTGCCATCAGTGAGGGCGGCTCCTACGAGCAGTACTTC
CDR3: CAISEGGSYEQYF

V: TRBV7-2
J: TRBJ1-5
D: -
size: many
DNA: TGTGCCAGCAGCTTGACAGACTTCAATCAGCCCCAGCATTTT
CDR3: CASSLTDFNQPQHF

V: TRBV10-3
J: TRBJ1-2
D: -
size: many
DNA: TGTGCCATCAGTGAGATAGGCTATGGCTACACCTTC
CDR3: CAISEIGYGYTF

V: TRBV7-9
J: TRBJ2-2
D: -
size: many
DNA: TGTGCCAGCAGCTTAGCGGTTTACATGGGAAGCGGGGAGCTGTTTTTT
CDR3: CASSLAVYMGSGELFF

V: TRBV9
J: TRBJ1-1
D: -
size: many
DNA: TGTGCCAGCAGCCCGGGGTTGAACACTGAAGCTTTCTTT
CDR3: CASSPGLNTEAFF

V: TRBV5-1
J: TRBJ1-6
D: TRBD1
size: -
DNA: TGCGCCAGCAGCTTTGGGGACAGGGGGCGCGGATCAACCCTCAACTTT
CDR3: CASSFGDRGRGSTLNF

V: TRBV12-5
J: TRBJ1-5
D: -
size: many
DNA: TGTGCTAGTGGGTTTCTAGCGGGGGAGTATAGTCAGCCCCAGCATTTT
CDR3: CASGFLAGEYSQPQHF

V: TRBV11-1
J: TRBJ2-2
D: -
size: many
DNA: TGTGCCAGCAGCTTAGTTCAGGGAATCACCGGGGAGCTGTTTTTT
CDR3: CASSLVQGITGELFF

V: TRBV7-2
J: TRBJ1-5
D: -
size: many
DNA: TGTGCCAGCAGCTTAGTCTTTAAAGGGCAGAAGATTTATAGCAATCAGCCCCAGCATTTT
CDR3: CASSLVFKGQKIYSNQPQHF

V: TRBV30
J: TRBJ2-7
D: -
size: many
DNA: TGTGCCTGGAGTGTTGGGATCCCTAGGGCCAGGGGCGACGAGCAGTACTTC
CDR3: CAWSVGIPRARGDEQYF

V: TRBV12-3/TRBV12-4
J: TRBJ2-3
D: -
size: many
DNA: TGTGCCAGCAGTGACCCTCAGGGGAAGTTCACAGATACGCAGTATTTT
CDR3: CASSDPQGKFTDTQYF

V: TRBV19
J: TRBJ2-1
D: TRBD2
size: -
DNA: TGTGCCAGTAGGGGTCCTACTGGCGGGAGATTGGTTGAGCAGTTCTTC
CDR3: CASRGPTGGRLVEQFF

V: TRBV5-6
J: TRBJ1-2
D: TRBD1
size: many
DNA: TGTGCCAGCAGCTTCGGACAGGGAGTAGATGGCTACACCTTC
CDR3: CASSFGQGVDGYTF

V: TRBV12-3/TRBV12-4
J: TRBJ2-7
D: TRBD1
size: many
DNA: TGTGCCAGCAGTTTAGCGAGGACAGGGGGTTCCTACGAGCAGTACTTC
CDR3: CASSLARTGGSYEQYF

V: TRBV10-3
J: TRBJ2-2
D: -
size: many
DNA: TGTGCCATCAGTGGGGAGACGAACACCGGGGAGCTGTTTTTT
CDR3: CAISGETNTGELFF

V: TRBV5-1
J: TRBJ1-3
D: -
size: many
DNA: TGCGCCAGCAGCTCACAGGGCTCTGGAAACACCATATATTTT
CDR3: CASSSQGSGNTIYF

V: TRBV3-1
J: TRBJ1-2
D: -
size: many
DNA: TGTGCCAGCAGCCAAGACAGGGGAATGGGTGGCTACACCTTC
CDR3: CASSQDRGMGGYTF

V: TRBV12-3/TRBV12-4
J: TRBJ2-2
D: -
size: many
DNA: TGTGCCAGCAGTAGGCAGGGCGTGGATACCGGGGAGCTGTTTTTT
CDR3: CASSRQGVDTGELFF

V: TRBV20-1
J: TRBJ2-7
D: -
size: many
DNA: TGCAGTGCTACCACAGGGTACTACGAGCAGTACTTC
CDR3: CSATTGYYEQYF

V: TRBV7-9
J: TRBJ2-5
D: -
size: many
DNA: TGTGCCAGCAGCTTAGAAGGGCTAGAGACCCAGTACTTC
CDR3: CASSLEGLETQYF